Following are 27 T cell receptor beta chains from one sample sequenced in a study of blood T cell repertoires in COVID-19. Sequencing used immunoSEQ multiplex PCR; TCRdb keeps in-frame clones, though not all of them. This sample yields approximately 340,000 clones, of which more than 85% are seen a single time; roughly 0.9% belongs to the top ten. What was sequenced was PBMCs or T cells enriched from blood (not recorded which). These receptors all come from a woman aged 40 to 49 who had been exposed to COVID-19.

The V gene is TRBV7-3, the J gene TRBJ2-5; D is possibly TRBD2 (6 bases). Germline CDR1 is SGHTA and CDR2 is FQGTGA. The CDR3 has 14 amino acids. V was pared by 1 base and J by 5 bases, with 11 bases between. CDR3 DNA: TGTGCCAGCAGCTTAAGTGGAGGGTACGAGACCCAGTACTTC. Amino acid sequence: CASSLSGGYETQYF.

The rearrangement joins TRBV12-5 to TRBJ2-3; 10 bases line up with TRBD2. The CDR3 runs 16 residues. With V trimmed by 0 bases and J by 4 bases, 4 bases remained unmatched. Germline V gene data show CDR1 as LGHNT and CDR2 as FRNRAP. The chain's CDR3 is CASGLVLAGAADTQYF. DNA for the CDR3: TGTGCTAGTGGTTTGGTCCTAGCGGGAGCAGCAGATACGCAGTATTTT.

This chain connects TRBV27 to TRBJ1-2; TRBD1 is a possible D gene (6 bases). CDR1 MNHEY and CDR2 SMNVEV come from the germline V gene (reference sequence). V lost 0 bases to trimming and J lost 4 bases, with 12 bases between them. CDR3 size: 15 residues. This CDR3 is CASSLSPDRSYGYTF. CDR3 nucleotides: TGTGCCAGCAGTTTATCCCCCGACAGGAGCTATGGCTACACCTTC.

The chain joins TRBV15 to TRBJ1-5; weak D call: TRBD1 (6 bases). The CDR3 contains 14 residues. Germline-derived CDR1 and CDR2 are LNHNV and YYDKDF (reference sequence). Trimming took 3 bases from V and 4 from J, leaving 10 bases between them. CDR3 DNA: TGTGCCACCAGCAGGACTCAGGGGAATCAGCCCCAGCATTTT. The encoded protein is CATSRTQGNQPQHF.

The chain carries TRBV19 and TRBJ1-1; 7 positions match TRBD1. CDR3 length equals 14 residues. Germline V gives CDR1 LNHDA, CDR2 SQIVND (reference sequence). The ends lost 7 bases at V and 6 bases at J; junction bases unmatched: 11. Here the CDR3 reads CASTKWDREAEAFF. CDR3 in DNA: TGTGCCAGTACTAAATGGGACAGAGAAGCTGAAGCTTTCTTT.

J is TRBJ2-2 and V is TRBV2; 11 bases agree with TRBD2. The V gene's germline CDR1 is SNHLY and CDR2 FYNNEI. V was pared by 6 bases and J by 1 base, with 4 bases of the junction left unmatched. The CDR3 is 16 amino acids. The CDR3 coding sequence is TGTGCCAGCAGGCCCGGGACTAGCGGGAACACCGGGGAGCTGTTTTTT. It encodes CASRPGTSGNTGELFF.

The rearrangement links TRBV6-5 to TRBJ1-1, with D possibly matching TRBD1 (5 bases). Trimming took 6 bases from V and 0 from J, leaving 11 bases between them. Germline values: CDR1 MNHEY, CDR2 SVGAGI. The CDR3 runs to 14 residues. This CDR3 is CASREGLMNTEAFF. CDR3 DNA sequence: TGTGCCAGCAGGGAGGGGCTTATGAACACTGAAGCTTTCTTT.

The chain combines TRBV24-1 with TRBJ2-3, with D perhaps matching TRBD2 (5 bases). Trimming stripped 0 bases from V and 2 bases from J, with 8 bases between. The CDR3 has 15 amino acids. CDR1 is KGHDR, CDR2 SFDVKD, per germline. The CDR3 reads CATSDLRENTDTQYF. CDR3 bases: TGTGCCACCAGTGATTTGAGGGAGAACACAGATACGCAGTATTTT.

The CDR3 reads CASSQVRGSRYGYTF. The CDR3 DNA reads TGCGCCAGCAGCCAAGTACGGGGATCGCGTTATGGCTACACCTTC. This chain joins TRBV4-3 and TRBJ1-2; D gene unclear. CDR1 is LGHNA, CDR2 YSLEER, per germline. The CDR3 covers 15 residues. V lost 1 base and J 5 bases, leaving 14 bases between the germline ends.

CDR3 loop: CASSNGGGAYEQYF. CDR3 bases: TGTGCCAGCAGCAATGGGGGCGGAGCCTACGAGCAGTACTTC. This chain joins TRBV21-1 and TRBJ2-7; the table names TRBD1, a call not compared with the DNA. TRBV21-1 is a known pseudogene. CDR3 length: 14 amino acids.

The chain is built from TRBV7-2 and TRBJ2-7; 9 bases agree with TRBD2. Germline V gives CDR1 SGHTA, CDR2 FQGNSA. The CDR3 loop spans 14 amino acids. The junction had 2 bases not matched to a gene; V was cut back by 5 bases and J by 0 bases. The CDR3 bases are TGTGCCAGCAGCGTTAGCGGGAGCTCCTACGAGCAGTACTTC. Translated, it gives CASSVSGSSYEQYF.

The rearrangement uses TRBV7-9 and TRBJ1-5; 8 bases line up with TRBD1. Germline-derived CDR1 and CDR2 are SEHNR and FQNEAQ (reference sequence). The CDR3 is 15 amino acids. V trimming: 5 bases; J trimming: 4 bases; junction bases outside the gene matches: 7. The CDR3 DNA is TGTGCCAGCAGCCTAGGACAGGGTTGGAATCAGCCCCAGCATTTT. Protein sequence: CASSLGQGWNQPQHF.

The chain couples TRBV18 to TRBJ2-7; tentatively, D is TRBD2 (7 bases). CDR3 length: 15 residues. Trimming stripped 2 bases from V and 3 bases from J, with 14 bases between. CDR1 and CDR2 (germline): KGHSH, LQKENI. The CDR3 sequence: CASSPNGGGGYEQYF. CDR3 in DNA: TGTGCCAGCTCACCAAATGGGGGGGGCGGCTACGAGCAGTACTTC.

This chain connects TRBV5-4 to TRBJ2-5, with 9 bases aligning to TRBD2. Germline CDR1 reads SGHNT; CDR2 reads YYREEE (reference sequence). This CDR3 has 17 residues. V lost 0 bases, J lost 5 bases, and 11 bases stayed unmatched. The CDR3 loop is CASSLGALAGSTETQYF. The CDR3 nucleotides read TGTGCCAGCAGCTTGGGAGCTCTAGCGGGAAGTACGGAGACCCAGTACTTC.

The chain couples TRBV7-2 to TRBJ2-5; 8 bases map to TRBD2. Germline values: CDR1 SGHTA, CDR2 FQGNSA. V shed 1 base and J 2 bases; nucleotides not matched to a gene: 9. This CDR3 is 17 amino acids long. For the CDR3, the DNA is TGTGCCAGCAGCTTAGTGGGTTTAGCGGGGCTTCAAGAGACCCAGTACTTC. Translation: CASSLVGLAGLQETQYF.

The DNA for the CDR3 is TGTGCCAGCAGCTTCGCAGGGGGCCAAGAGACCCAGTACTTC. Protein: CASSFAGGQETQYF. The chain links TRBV7-9 to TRBJ2-5; 7 nucleotides line up with TRBD1. The length of the CDR3 is 14 residues. V was pared by 3 bases and J by 1 base, with 2 bases of the junction left unmatched. The germline gives CDR1 SEHNR, CDR2 FQNEAQ (reference sequence).

This CDR3 is CASSVEPIQELYEQYF. The CDR3 bases are TGTGCCAGCAGCGTAGAGCCAATACAGGAATTGTACGAGCAGTACTTC. V gene TRBV9 combines with J gene TRBJ2-7; D may be TRBD1 (5 bases). This CDR3 is 16 amino acids long. With 0 bases removed from V and 4 bases from J, the gap between germline ends came to 17 bases. Germline CDR1 SGDLS, CDR2 YYNGEE.

The chain uses TRBV7-2 and TRBJ1-2; perhaps TRBD1 as D (5 bases). Trimming left V 5 bases short and J 0 bases short, with 22 bases between. This CDR3 comprises 18 residues. Germline lookup yields CDR1 SGHTA and CDR2 FQGNSA. DNA for the CDR3: TGTGCCAGCAGCCCCGATAAAGCCAGGCGGGGGTCTAACTATGGCTACACCTTC. This gives the protein CASSPDKARRGSNYGYTF.

The gene calls are TRBV6-5 and TRBJ1-2; D is unclear. Trimming removed 6 bases from V and 3 bases from J, with 11 bases in between. The length of the CDR3 is 13 residues. Germline V gene sequence: CDR1 MNHEY, CDR2 SVGAGI. The CDR3 loop reads CASRSSGYYGYTF. The CDR3, as DNA: TGTGCCAGCAGATCTTCCGGGTACTATGGCTACACCTTC.

The chain joins TRBV5-4 to TRBJ2-2, with D perhaps matching TRBD1 (6 bases). This CDR3 is built from 15 residues. Per germline, CDR1 SGHNT and CDR2 YYREEE (reference sequence). Between the trimmed V and J ends, which lost 4 bases and 1 base, there was a span of 11 bases. The chain's CDR3 is CASSPGQRNTGELFF. Written as DNA, the CDR3 is TGTGCCAGCAGCCCGGGACAACGGAACACCGGGGAGCTGTTTTTT.

J is TRBJ1-2 and V is TRBV15, with TRBD1 matching 7 bases. Germline loops: CDR1 LNHNV, CDR2 YYDKDF (reference sequence). The junction had 5 bases not matched to a gene; V was cut back by 1 base and J by 6 bases. The CDR3 sequence is 14 residues long. In DNA, the CDR3 is TGTGCCACCAGCAGAGTCCCCCAGGGGGATGGCTACACCTTC. This encodes CATSRVPQGDGYTF.

Of note for this clone: Mismatch with germline at one junction end may stem from a read error. The chain joins TRBV7-7 to TRBJ2-1; 9 bases match TRBD2. The length of the CDR3 is 14 residues. CDR1 and CDR2 (germline): SSHAT, FNYEAQ (reference sequence). The CDR3 nucleotides are TGTGCTAGCAGCTTAGCGGGAGATATCAATCAGCAGTTCTTC. Protein product: CASSLAGDINQQFF.

The chain employs TRBV27 and TRBJ2-7; the D gene is possibly TRBD2 (5 bases). The CDR3 is 13 residues long. Trimming stripped 4 bases from V and 6 bases from J, with 13 bases between. CDR1 is MNHEY, CDR2 SMNVEV, per germline (reference sequence). CDR3 coding DNA: TGTGCCAGCAGTTACGGGGTGACTGGCGAGCAGTACTTC. It translates to CASSYGVTGEQYF.

The V call is TRBV7-8, the J call TRBJ1-6, with TRBD1 as a possible D gene (6 bases). The V end was cut by 5 bases, the J end by 8 bases, with 13 bases between. The CDR3 is made up of 14 amino acids. Germline V gives CDR1 SGHVS, CDR2 FQNEAQ. The CDR3 DNA follows: TGTGCCAGCAGCACCCGGACAGCACATTCACCCCTCCACTTT. Residues: CASSTRTAHSPLHF.

The chain employs TRBV19 and TRBJ1-1; D is uncertain. CDR3 length: 11 amino acids. Trimming shortened V by 4 bases and J by 4 bases, and 4 bases separated the two germline ends. The germline gives CDR1 LNHDA, CDR2 SQIVND (reference sequence). DNA of the CDR3: TGTGCCAGTAGTAGTAGCACTGAAGCTTTCTTT. Translating it yields CASSSSTEAFF.

This chain joins TRBV25-1 and TRBJ2-3, with D possibly TRBD2 on 5 matching bases. Germline loops: CDR1 MGHDK, CDR2 SYGVNS. This CDR3 region has 14 residues. Trimming shortened V by 11 bases and J by 0 bases, and 15 bases separated the two germline ends. CDR3 sequence reads: CAPPGILSTDTQYF. For the CDR3, the DNA is TGTGCCCCACCGGGGATTCTAAGCACAGATACGCAGTATTTT. The full variable domain, with the rest looked up from reference TRBV25-1 and TRBJ2-3, is EADIYQTPRYLVIGTGKKITLECSQTMGHDKMYWYQQDPGMELHLIHYSYGVNSTEKGDLSSESTVSRIRTEHFPLTLESARPSHTSQYLCAPPGILSTDTQYFGPGTRLTVL.

Here the CDR3 reads CASSYDSSYEQYF. CDR3 DNA: TGTGCCAGCAGTTACGACAGCTCCTACGAGCAGTACTTC. The rearrangement joins TRBV6-5 to TRBJ2-7, with D maybe TRBD1 (5 bases). Germline V gene sequence: CDR1 MNHEY, CDR2 SVGAGI. V was shortened by 2 bases and J by 0 bases, with 5 bases between the two germline ends. The CDR3 sequence is 13 residues long.